Below are 18 T cell receptor beta chains sequenced from a single sample in a study of shared clonotypes between healthy human individuals. TCRdb's copy holds only in-frame clones and misses some; the assay was immunoSEQ multiplex PCR. The repertoire consists of millions of clones, with 90% to 95% occurring once and the leading ten covering roughly 0.13%. Sequenced: naive CD4+ T cells sorted from blood. The subset is: CD45RA+ positively selected. Receptor source: a man younger than 35 in good health.

The chain carries TRBV11-3 and TRBJ2-1, with a possible D match to TRBD2 (7 bases). This CDR3 spans 15 amino acids. Trimming removed 5 bases from V and 5 bases from J, with 16 bases in between. Germline lookup yields CDR1 SGHNT and CDR2 YENEEA. CDR3 sequence (DNA): TGTGCCAGCAGCCCGGGGGGCCGTTGGGACAATGAGCAGTTCTTC. Translation gives CASSPGGRWDNEQFF.

Remarks on this clone: One base away lies a much larger clone, so this may be a sequencing read error. The CDR3 region has the DNA TGTGCCAGCGGTTTATATAGGGCGACAGGGAGCTCCTATAATTCACCCCTCCACTTT. It encodes CASGLYRATGSSYNSPLHF. The gene calls are TRBV27 and TRBJ1-6, with 7 nucleotides matching TRBD1. The CDR3 extends over 19 amino acids. Germline CDR1 is MNHEY and CDR2 is SMNVEV (reference sequence).

V gene TRBV7-9 combines with J gene TRBJ1-1, with D hard to call. CDR1 and CDR2 (germline): SEHNR, FQNEAQ (reference sequence). V lost 5 bases and J lost 11, with 12 bases in between. This CDR3 region has 11 residues. The CDR3 DNA reads as TGTGCCAGCAGCCCGGCCTCAAAGGCTTTCTTT. As protein: CASSPASKAFF.

Notes on this clone: Other nucleotide sequences in the sample specify the same CDR3. This chain connects TRBV18 to TRBJ2-7; 10 bases align to TRBD1. The CDR3 spans 14 residues. Germline V CDR1 and CDR2: KGHSH, LQKENI. Losses at the gene ends were 3 bases for V and 4 bases for J; bases not matched to a gene: 3. CDR3 loop: CASSPGTGVYEQYF. CDR3 nucleotide sequence: TGTGCCAGCTCACCGGGGACAGGGGTTTACGAGCAGTACTTC.

A note on this clone: The same CDR3 also results from other DNA sequences found in this sample. The chain combines TRBV7-2 with TRBJ2-5; D call uncertain. CDR1 is SGHTA, CDR2 FQGNSA, per germline. The CDR3 length is 13 residues. V was pared by 2 bases and J by 4 bases, with 8 bases between. The CDR3 DNA follows: TGTGCCAGCAGCTTATCCCCCGCAGAGACCCAGTACTTC. Its translation is CASSLSPAETQYF.

This chain connects TRBV6-5 to TRBJ2-7; perhaps TRBD2 as D (5 bases). CDR1 is MNHEY, CDR2 SVGAGI, per germline. The V end lost 3 bases, the J end lost 7 bases, and 13 bases lay between the germline ends. The CDR3 loop spans 13 amino acids. The CDR3 DNA follows: TGTGCCAGCAGTTATAGGGAGTCCTTTGAGCAGTACTTC. Its protein is CASSYRESFEQYF.

About this clone itself: One end of the junction fails to match germline, which may point to a read error. V and J are TRBV20-1 and TRBJ2-2; a weak D match, TRBD1 (7 bases). Germline CDR1 DFQATT, CDR2 SNEGSKA (reference sequence). This CDR3 is 10 amino acids long. CDR3 nucleotides: TGCAGTGCTAGCCAGGGGGAGGTGTTTTTT. This sequence encodes CSASQGEVFF.

This chain joins TRBV2 and TRBJ1-1; D call uncertain. In germline, CDR1 is SNHLY, CDR2 FYNNEI. CDR3 length equals 14 residues. Deletions cut 6 bases from V and 2 bases from J, with 13 bases between. The CDR3 spells CASRMADFNTEAFF. CDR3 nucleotide sequence: TGTGCCAGCAGGATGGCGGACTTCAACACTGAAGCTTTCTTT.

CDR3 sequence reads: CASRRGTASNQPQHF. The CDR3 bases are TGTGCCAGCAGAAGGGGGACAGCTAGCAATCAGCCCCAGCATTTT. The chain uses TRBV27 and TRBJ1-5, with 7 positions matching TRBD1. This CDR3 comprises 15 residues. J was trimmed by 0 bases and V by 6 bases; bases with no gene match: 5. The germline gives CDR1 MNHEY, CDR2 SMNVEV (reference sequence).

A remark on this clone: This sample also contains other DNA sequences that code for the same CDR3. The chain carries TRBV29-1 and TRBJ2-7; D uncertain. Germline V gene data show CDR1 as SQVTM and CDR2 as ANQGSEA. The CDR3 contains 11 residues. The V and J ends lost 5 bases and 1 base respectively, with 6 bases between them. The CDR3 DNA sequence: TGCAGCGTTCTCAGTTCCTACGAGCAGTACTTC. This translates into CSVLSSYEQYF.

The J gene is TRBJ2-5, the V gene TRBV28, with D perhaps TRBD2 (7 bases). The CDR3 is 14 residues long. CDR1 is MDHEN, CDR2 SYDVKM, per germline. Trimming pared 6 bases from V and 5 bases from J, leaving 16 bases between. The CDR3 DNA reads as TGTGCCAGCAGCACTATCGGGGGGCGGGAGACCCAGTACTTC. Translation: CASSTIGGRETQYF.

The genes are TRBV2 and TRBJ1-3; possibly TRBD1 for D (6 bases). The CDR3 consists of 14 residues. Trimming cost V 6 bases and J 3 bases, with 12 bases left between them. The V gene's germline CDR1 is SNHLY and CDR2 FYNNEI. The DNA for the CDR3 is TGTGCCAGCAGGGCAGACAGGTTTGGAAACACCATATATTTT. Its protein is CASRADRFGNTIYF.

J is TRBJ2-5 and V is TRBV18; D ambiguous. CDR3 length: 15 residues. Germline V gene lookup returns CDR1 KGHSH and CDR2 LQKENI. V was cut by 5 bases and J by 1 base, with 14 bases left in between. CDR3 sequence: CASSFNQASQETQYF. The CDR3 DNA reads TGTGCCAGCTCATTCAACCAGGCTTCCCAAGAGACCCAGTACTTC.

V and J are TRBV7-9 and TRBJ2-7; tentatively, D is TRBD2 (6 bases). V lost 1 base and J 4 bases, leaving 14 bases between the germline ends. This CDR3 contains 15 residues. Germline V lookup: CDR1 SEHNR, CDR2 FQNEAQ (reference sequence). The CDR3 protein is CASSLVMEGSYEQYF. The CDR3 nucleotides are TGTGCCAGCAGCTTAGTAATGGAGGGAAGTTACGAGCAGTACTTC. The full variable domain, completed using reference TRBV7-9 and TRBJ2-7, is DTGVSQNPRHKITKRGQNVTFRCDPISEHNRLYWYRQTLGQGPEFLTYFQNEAQLEKSRLLSDRFSAERPKGSFSTLEIQRTEQGDSAMYLCASSLVMEGSYEQYFGPGTRLTVT.

This chain connects TRBV7-9 to TRBJ1-2, with D hard to call. The CDR3 covers 12 residues. Trimming stripped 2 bases from V and 7 bases from J, with 8 bases between. The germline V gene has CDR1 SEHNR and CDR2 FQNEAQ (reference sequence). The CDR3 bases are TGTGCCAGCAGCTTATTGGAGCTTGGCTACACCTTC. Translated: CASSLLELGYTF.

A word on this clone: The identical CDR3 is also encoded by other nucleotide sequences in the sample. Here the CDR3 DNA reads TGTGCCAGCTCTCCTACAGGGTTCTCTGGAAACACCATATATTTT. This translates into CASSPTGFSGNTIYF. This sequence joins TRBV18 and TRBJ1-3, with TRBD1 as a possible D gene (6 bases). The V gene's germline CDR1 is KGHSH and CDR2 LQKENI. The CDR3 has 15 residues. Trimming removed 6 bases at V and 0 bases at J, with 12 bases between.

Only one count was recorded for this clone. The V call is TRBV27, the J call TRBJ2-1; 11 bases align to TRBD2. Looked up from germline, CDR1 is MNHEY and CDR2 is SMNVEV (reference sequence). The J segment lost 7 bases and the V segment lost 5 bases, leaving 4 bases of the junction unmatched. The CDR3 is 14 residues long. This chain's CDR3 is CASSGSGRGNEQFF. The CDR3 bases are TGTGCCAGCAGTGGTAGCGGGAGGGGGAATGAGCAGTTCTTC.

V and J are TRBV5-1 and TRBJ2-2; 8 bases are shared with TRBD1. Trimming at V came to 5 bases and at J to 6 bases, leaving 6 bases not matched to a gene. The germline V gene has CDR1 SGHRS and CDR2 YFSETQ. The CDR3 consists of 14 residues. CDR3 nucleotides: TGCGCCAGCAGGCCGACAGGGGACGCCGGGGAGCTGTTTTTT. It yields the protein CASRPTGDAGELFF.